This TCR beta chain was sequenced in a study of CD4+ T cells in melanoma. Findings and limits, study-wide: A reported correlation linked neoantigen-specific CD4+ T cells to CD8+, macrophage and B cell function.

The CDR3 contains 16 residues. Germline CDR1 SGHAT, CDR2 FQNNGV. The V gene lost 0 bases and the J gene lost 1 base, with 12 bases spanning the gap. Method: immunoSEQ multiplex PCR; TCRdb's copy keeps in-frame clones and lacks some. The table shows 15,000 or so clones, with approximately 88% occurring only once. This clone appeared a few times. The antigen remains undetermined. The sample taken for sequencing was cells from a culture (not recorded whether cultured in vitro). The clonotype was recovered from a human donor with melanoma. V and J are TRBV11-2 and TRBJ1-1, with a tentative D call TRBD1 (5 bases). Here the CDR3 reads CASSLEFGAKNTEAFF. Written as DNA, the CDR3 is TGTGCCAGCAGCTTAGAATTTGGGGCCAAGAACACTGAAGCTTTCTTT.